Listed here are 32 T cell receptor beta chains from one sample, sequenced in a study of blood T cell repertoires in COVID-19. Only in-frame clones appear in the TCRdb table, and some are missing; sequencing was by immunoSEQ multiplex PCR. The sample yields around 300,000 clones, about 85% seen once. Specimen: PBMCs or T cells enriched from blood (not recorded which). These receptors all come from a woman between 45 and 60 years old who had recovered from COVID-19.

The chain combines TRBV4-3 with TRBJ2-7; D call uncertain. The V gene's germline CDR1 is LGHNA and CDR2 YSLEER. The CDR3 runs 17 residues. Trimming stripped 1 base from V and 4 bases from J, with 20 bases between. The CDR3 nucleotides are TGCGCCAGCAGCCAAGCTCATTCCCCCGTCCTCAGGTACGAGCAGTACTTC. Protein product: CASSQAHSPVLRYEQYF.

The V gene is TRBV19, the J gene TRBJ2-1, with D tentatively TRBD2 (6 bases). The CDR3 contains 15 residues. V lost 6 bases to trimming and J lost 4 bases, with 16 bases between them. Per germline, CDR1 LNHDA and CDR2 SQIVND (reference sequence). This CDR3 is CASRGGPHRYNEQFF. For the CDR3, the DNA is TGTGCCAGTAGAGGAGGGCCCCACCGATACAATGAGCAGTTCTTC.

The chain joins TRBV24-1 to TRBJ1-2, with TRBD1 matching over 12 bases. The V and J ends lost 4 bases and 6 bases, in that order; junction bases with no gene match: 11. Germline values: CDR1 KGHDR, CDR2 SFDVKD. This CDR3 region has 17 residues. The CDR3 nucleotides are TGTGCCACCAGTGACCCGGGACAGGGGGCGCCCAATGATGGCTACACCTTC. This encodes CATSDPGQGAPNDGYTF.

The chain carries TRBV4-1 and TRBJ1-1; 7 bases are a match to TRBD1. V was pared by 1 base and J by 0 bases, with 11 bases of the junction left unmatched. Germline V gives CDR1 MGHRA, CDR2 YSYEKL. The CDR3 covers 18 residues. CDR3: CASSQGPRGRRLNTEAFF. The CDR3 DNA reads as TGCGCCAGCAGCCAAGGCCCCAGGGGGAGGAGGTTGAACACTGAAGCTTTCTTT.

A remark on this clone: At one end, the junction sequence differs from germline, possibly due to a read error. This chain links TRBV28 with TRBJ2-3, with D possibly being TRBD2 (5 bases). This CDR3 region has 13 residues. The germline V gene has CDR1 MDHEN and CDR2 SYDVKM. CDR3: CSIGLSFTDTQYF. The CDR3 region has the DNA TGCTCCATCGGACTCTCATTCACAGATACGCAGTATTTT.

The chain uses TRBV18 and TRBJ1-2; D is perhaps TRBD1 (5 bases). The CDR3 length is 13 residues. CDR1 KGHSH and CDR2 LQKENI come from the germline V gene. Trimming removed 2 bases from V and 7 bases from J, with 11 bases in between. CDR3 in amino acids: CASSPDWGSGYTF. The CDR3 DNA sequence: TGTGCCAGCTCACCAGACTGGGGCTCTGGCTACACCTTC.

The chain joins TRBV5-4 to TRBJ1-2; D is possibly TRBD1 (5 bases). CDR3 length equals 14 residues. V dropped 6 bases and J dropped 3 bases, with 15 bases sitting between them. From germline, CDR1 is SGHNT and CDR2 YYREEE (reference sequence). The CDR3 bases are TGTGCCAGCACCCACCGCCGGGGGGACTATGGCTACACCTTC. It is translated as CASTHRRGDYGYTF.

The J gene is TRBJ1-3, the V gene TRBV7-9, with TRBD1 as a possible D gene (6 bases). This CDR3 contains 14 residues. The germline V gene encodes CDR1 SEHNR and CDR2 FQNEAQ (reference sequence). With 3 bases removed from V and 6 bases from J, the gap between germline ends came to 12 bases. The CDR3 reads CASSFGGQINTIYF. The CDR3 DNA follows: TGTGCCAGCAGCTTCGGGGGGCAGATAAACACCATATATTTT.

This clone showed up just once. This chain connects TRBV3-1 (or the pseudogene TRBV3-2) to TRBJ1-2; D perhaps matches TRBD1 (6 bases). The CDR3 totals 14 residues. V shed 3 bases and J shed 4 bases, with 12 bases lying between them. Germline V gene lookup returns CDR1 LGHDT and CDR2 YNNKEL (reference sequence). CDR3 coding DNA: TGTGCCAGCAGCCAGATGACAGGCGTCTATGGCTACACCTTC. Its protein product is CASSQMTGVYGYTF.

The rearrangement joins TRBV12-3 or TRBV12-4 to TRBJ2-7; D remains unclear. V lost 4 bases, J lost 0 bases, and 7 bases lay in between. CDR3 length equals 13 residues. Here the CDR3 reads CASSSESSYEQYF. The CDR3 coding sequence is TGTGCCAGCAGTTCCGAGAGCTCCTACGAGCAGTACTTC.

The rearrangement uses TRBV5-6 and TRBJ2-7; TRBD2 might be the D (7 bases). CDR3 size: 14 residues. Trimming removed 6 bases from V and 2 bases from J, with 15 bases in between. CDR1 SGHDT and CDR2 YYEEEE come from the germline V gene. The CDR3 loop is CASTRGGGTYEQYF. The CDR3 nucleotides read TGTGCCAGCACCCGGGGAGGGGGGACCTACGAGCAGTACTTC.

CDR3 nucleotides: TGTGCCAGCAGTCCCCCGGGTGCGGGGTGGTATGGCTACACCTTC. Translated: CASSPPGAGWYGYTF. This chain uses TRBV28 with TRBJ1-2, with no clear D. This CDR3 contains 15 residues. Trimming cost V 5 bases and J 5 bases, with 18 bases left between them. Germline V gives CDR1 MDHEN, CDR2 SYDVKM.

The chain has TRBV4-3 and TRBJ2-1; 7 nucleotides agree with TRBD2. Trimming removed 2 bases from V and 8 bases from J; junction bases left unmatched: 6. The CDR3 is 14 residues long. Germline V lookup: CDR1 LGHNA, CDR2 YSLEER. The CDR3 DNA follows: TGCGCCAGCAGCCAATCCGGGAGGAGGGATGAGCAGTTCTTC. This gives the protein CASSQSGRRDEQFF.

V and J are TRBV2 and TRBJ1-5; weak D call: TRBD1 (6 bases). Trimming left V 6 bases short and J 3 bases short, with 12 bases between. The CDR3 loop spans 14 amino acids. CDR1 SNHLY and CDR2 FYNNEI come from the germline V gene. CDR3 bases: TGTGCCAGCAGCGGAGACAGGAACAATCAGCCCCAGCATTTT. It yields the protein CASSGDRNNQPQHF.

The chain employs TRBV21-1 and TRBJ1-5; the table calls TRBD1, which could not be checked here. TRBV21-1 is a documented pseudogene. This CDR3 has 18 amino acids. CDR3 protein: CASSKKPTGLYSNQPQHF. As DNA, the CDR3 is TGTGCCAGCAGCAAAAAGCCGACAGGCCTTTATAGCAATCAGCCCCAGCATTTT.

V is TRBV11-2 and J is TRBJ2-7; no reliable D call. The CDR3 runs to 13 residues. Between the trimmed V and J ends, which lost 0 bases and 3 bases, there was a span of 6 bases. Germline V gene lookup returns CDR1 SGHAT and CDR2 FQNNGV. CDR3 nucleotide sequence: TGTGCCAGCAGCTTAGATCACAGCTACGAGCAGTACTTC. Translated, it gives CASSLDHSYEQYF.

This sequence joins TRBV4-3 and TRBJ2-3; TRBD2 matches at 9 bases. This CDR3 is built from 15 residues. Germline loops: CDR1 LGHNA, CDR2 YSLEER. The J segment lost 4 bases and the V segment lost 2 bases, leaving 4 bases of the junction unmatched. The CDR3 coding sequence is TGCGCCAGCAGCCAATTGCGGGAGGGTGCAGATACGCAGTATTTT. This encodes CASSQLREGADTQYF.

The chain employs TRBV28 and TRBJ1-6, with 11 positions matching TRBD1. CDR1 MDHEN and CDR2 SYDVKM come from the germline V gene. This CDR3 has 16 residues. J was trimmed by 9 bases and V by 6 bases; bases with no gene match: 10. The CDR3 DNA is TGTGCCAGCAGGACGCACGACGGGACAGGGGGTTCACCCCTCCACTTT. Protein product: CASRTHDGTGGSPLHF.

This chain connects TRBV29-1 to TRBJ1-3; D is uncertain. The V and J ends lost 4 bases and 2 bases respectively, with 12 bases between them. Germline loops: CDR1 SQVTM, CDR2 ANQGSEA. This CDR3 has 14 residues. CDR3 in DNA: TGCAGCGTTGGGTTGAACTACCCTGGAAACACCATATATTTT. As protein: CSVGLNYPGNTIYF.

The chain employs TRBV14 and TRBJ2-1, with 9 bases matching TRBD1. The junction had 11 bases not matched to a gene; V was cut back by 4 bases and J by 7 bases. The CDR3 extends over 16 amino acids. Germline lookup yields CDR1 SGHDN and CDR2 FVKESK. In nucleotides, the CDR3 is TGTGCCAGCAGCCCGCGTCCCGGGACAGGGTGGAATGAGCAGTTCTTC. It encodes CASSPRPGTGWNEQFF. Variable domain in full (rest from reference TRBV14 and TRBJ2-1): EAGVTQFPSHSVIEKGQTVTLRCDPISGHDNLYWYRRVMGKEIKFLLHFVKESKQDESGMPNNRFLAERTGGTYSTLKVQPAELEDSGVYFCASSPRPGTGWNEQFFGPGTRLTVL.

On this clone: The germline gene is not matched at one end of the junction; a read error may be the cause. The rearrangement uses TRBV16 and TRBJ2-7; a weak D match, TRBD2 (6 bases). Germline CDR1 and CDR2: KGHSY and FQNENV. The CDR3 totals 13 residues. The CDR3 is CASSLSRTQGGHF. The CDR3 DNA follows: TGTGCCAGCAGCCTCTCCCGCACGCAGGGAGGCCACTTC. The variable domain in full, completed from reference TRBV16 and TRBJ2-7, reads GEEVAQTPKHLVRGEGQKAKLYCAPIKGHSYVFWYQQVLKNEFKFLISFQNENVFDETGMPKERFSAKCLPNSPCSLEIQATKLEDSAVYFCASSLSRTQGGHFGPGTRLTVT.

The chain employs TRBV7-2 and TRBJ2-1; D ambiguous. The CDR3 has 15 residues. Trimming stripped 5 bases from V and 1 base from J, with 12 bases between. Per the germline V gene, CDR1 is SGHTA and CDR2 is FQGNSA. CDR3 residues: CASSRSDGSYNEQFF. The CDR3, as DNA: TGTGCCAGCAGCAGATCCGACGGGTCCTACAATGAGCAGTTCTTC.

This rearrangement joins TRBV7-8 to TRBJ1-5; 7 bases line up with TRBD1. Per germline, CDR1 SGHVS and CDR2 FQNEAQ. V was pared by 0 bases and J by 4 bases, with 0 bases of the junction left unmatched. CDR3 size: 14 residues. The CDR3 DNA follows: TGTGCCAGCAGCTTAGCGACAGGGAATCAGCCCCAGCATTTT. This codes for CASSLATGNQPQHF.

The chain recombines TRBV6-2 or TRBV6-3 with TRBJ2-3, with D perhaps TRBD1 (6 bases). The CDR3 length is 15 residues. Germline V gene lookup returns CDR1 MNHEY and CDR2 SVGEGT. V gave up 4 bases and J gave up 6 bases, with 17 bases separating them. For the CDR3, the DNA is TGTGCCAGCAGTTCCTGGACAGAAAGTCTTGATACGCAGTATTTT. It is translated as CASSSWTESLDTQYF.

Here the CDR3 reads CATSDRQETQYF. The CDR3 nucleotides read TGTGCCACCTCGGACAGACAAGAGACCCAGTACTTC. The chain links TRBV19 to TRBJ2-5; the D gene is possibly TRBD1 (6 bases). Trimming took off 10 bases at V and 2 bases at J, with 11 bases between the two ends. The germline V gene encodes CDR1 LNHDA and CDR2 SQIVND (reference sequence). This CDR3 comprises 12 residues. Full variable domain (rest looked up from reference TRBV19 and TRBJ2-5): DGGITQSPKYLFRKEGQNVTLSCEQNLNHDAMYWYRQDPGQGLRLIYYSQIVNDFQKGDIAEGYSVSREKKESFPLTVTSAQKNPTAFYLCATSDRQETQYFGPGTRLLVL.

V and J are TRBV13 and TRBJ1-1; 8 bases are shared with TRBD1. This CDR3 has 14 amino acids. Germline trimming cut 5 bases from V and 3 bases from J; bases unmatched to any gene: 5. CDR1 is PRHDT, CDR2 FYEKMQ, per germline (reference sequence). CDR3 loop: CASSATGEYTEAFF. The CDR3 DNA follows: TGTGCCAGCAGCGCGACAGGGGAGTACACTGAAGCTTTCTTT.

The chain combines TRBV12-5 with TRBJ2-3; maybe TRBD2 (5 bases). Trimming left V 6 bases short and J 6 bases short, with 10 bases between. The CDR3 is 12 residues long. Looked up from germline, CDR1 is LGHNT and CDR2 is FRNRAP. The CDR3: CASGARGDTQYF. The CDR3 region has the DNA TGTGCTAGTGGAGCCCGAGGGGATACGCAGTATTTT.

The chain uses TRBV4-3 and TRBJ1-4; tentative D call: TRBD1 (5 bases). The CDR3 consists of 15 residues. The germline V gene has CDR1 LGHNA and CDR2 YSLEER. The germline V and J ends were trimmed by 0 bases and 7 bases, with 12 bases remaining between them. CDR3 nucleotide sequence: TGCGCCAGCAGCCAAGATTACAGGCCAGGTGAAAAACTGTTTTTT. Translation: CASSQDYRPGEKLFF.

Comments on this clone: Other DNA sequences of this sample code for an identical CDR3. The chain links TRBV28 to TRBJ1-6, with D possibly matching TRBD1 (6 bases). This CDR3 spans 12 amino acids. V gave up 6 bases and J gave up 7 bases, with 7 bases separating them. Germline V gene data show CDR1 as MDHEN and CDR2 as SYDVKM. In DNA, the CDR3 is TGTGCCAGCAGAACAGGGAATTCACCCCTCCACTTT. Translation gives CASRTGNSPLHF. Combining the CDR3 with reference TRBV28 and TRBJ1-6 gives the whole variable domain DVKVTQSSRYLVKRTGEKVFLECVQDMDHENMFWYRQDPGLGLRLIYFSYDVKMKEKGDIPEGYSVSREKKERFSLILESASTNQTSMYLCASRTGNSPLHFGNGTRLTVT.

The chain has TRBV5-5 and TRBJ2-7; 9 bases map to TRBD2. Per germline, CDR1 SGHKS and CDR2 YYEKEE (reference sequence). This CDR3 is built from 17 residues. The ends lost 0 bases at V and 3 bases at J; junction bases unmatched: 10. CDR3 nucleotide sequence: TGTGCCAGCAGCTTGGCCGCGGGAGCGGGGGGTCTCTACGAGCAGTACTTC. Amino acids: CASSLAAGAGGLYEQYF. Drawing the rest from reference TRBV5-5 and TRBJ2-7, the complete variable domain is DAGVTQSPTHLIKTRGQQVTLRCSPISGHKSVSWYQQVLGQGPQFIFQYYEKEERGRGNFPDRFSARQFPNYSSELNVNALLLGDSALYLCASSLAAGAGGLYEQYFGPGTRLTVT.

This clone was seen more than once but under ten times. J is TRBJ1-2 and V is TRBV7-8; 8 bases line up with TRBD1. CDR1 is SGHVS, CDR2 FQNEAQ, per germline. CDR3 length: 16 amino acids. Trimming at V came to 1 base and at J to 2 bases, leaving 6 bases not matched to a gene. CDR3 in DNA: TGTGCCAGCAGCTTAGGGACAGGGTCCCCCAACTATGGCTACACCTTC. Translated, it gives CASSLGTGSPNYGYTF.

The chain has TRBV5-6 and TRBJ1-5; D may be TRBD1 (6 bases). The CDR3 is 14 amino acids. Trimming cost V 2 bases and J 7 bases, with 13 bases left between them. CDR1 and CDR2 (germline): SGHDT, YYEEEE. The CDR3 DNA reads TGTGCCAGCAGCTTATACAGGGTTAACCAGCCCCAGCATTTT. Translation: CASSLYRVNQPQHF.